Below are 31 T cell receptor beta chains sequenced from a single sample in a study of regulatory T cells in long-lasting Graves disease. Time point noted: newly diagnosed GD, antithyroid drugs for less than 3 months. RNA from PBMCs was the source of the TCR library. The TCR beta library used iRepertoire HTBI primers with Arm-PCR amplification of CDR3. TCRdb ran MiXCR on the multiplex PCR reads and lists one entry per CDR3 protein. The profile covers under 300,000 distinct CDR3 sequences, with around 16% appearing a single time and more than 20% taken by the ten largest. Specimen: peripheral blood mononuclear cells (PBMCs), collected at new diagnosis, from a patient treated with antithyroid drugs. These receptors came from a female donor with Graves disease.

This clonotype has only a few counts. The CDR3 here is CSATQALGRDTQYF. The DNA for the CDR3 is TGCAGTGCTACCCAGGCTCTCGGGCGCGATACGCAGTATTTT. The V and J genes are TRBV20-1 and TRBJ2-3; D gene ambiguous. The CDR3 totals 14 residues. Trimming pared 4 bases from V and 6 bases from J, leaving 17 bases between. Germline V gene lookup returns CDR1 DFQATT and CDR2 SNEGSKA (reference sequence).

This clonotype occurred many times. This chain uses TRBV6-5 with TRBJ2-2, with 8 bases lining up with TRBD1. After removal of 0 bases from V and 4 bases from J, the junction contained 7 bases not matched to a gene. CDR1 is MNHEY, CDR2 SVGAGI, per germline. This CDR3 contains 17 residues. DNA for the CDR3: TGTGCCAGCAGTTACTCGGAACAGGGGGACGGCACCGGGGAGCTGTTTTTT. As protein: CASSYSEQGDGTGELFF.

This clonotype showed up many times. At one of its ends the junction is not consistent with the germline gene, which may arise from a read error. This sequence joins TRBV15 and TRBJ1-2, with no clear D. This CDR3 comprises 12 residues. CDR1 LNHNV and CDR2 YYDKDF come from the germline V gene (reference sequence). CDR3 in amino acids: CATRRDRGSYTF. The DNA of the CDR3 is TGTGCCACCAGGAGAGATCGGGGTAGCTACACCTTC.

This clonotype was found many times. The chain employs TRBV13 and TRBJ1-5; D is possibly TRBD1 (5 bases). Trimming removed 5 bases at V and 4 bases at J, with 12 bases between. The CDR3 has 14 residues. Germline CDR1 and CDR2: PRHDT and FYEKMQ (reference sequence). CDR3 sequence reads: CASSLGGPNQPQHF. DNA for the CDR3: TGTGCCAGCAGCCTCGGGGGTCCGAATCAGCCCCAGCATTTT.

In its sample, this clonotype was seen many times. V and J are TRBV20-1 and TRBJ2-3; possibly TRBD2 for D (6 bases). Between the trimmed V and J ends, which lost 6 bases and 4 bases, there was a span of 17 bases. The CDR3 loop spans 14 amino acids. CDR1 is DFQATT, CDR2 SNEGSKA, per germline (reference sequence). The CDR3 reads CSARPGVGADTQYF. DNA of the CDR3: TGCAGTGCCCGCCCGGGAGTTGGGGCAGATACGCAGTATTTT.

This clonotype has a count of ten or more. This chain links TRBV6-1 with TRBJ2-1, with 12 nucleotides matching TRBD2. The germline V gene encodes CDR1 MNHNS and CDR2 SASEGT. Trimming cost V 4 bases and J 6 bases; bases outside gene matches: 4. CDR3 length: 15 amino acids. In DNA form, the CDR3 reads TGTGCCAGCAGTGCACTAGCGGGAGGATCCAATGAGCAGTTCTTC. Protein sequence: CASSALAGGSNEQFF.

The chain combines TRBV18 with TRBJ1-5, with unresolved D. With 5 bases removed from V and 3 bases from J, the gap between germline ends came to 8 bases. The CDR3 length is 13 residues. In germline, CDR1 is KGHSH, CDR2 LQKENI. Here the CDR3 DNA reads TGTGCCAGCTCAACTTCCCACAATCAGCCCCAGCATTTT. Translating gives CASSTSHNQPQHF.

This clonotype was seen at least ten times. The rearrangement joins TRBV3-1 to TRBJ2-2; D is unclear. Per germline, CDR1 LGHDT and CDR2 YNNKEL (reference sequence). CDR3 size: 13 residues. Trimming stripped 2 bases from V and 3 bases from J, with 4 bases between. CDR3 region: CASSQRYTGELFF. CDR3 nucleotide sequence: TGTGCCAGCAGCCAAAGGTACACCGGGGAGCTGTTTTTT.

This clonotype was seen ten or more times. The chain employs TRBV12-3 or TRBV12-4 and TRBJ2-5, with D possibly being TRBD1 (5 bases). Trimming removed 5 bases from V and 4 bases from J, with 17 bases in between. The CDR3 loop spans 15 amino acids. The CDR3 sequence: CASSPPGLGLETQYF. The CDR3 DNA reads TGTGCCAGCAGTCCGCCAGGGCTCGGGCTAGAGACCCAGTACTTC.

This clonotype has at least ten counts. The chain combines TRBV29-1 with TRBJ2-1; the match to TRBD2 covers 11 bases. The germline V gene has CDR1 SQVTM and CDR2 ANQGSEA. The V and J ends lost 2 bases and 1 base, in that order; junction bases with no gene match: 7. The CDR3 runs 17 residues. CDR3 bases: TGCAGCGTTGAATCGGCTAGCGGGAGGTTTTCCTACAATGAGCAGTTCTTC. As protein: CSVESASGRFSYNEQFF.

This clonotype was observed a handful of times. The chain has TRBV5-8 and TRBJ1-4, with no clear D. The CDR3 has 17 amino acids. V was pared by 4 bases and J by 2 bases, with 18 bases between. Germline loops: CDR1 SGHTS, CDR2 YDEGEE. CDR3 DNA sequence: TGTGCCAGCAGCCCTACGGGGAACCGGGCCACTAATGAAAAACTGTTTTTT. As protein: CASSPTGNRATNEKLFF. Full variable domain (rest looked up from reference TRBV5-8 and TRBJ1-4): EAGVTQSPTHLIKTRGQQATLRCSPISGHTSVYWYQQALGLGLQFLLWYDEGEERNRGNFPPRFSGRQFPNYSSELNVNALELEDSALYLCASSPTGNRATNEKLFFGSGTQLSVL.

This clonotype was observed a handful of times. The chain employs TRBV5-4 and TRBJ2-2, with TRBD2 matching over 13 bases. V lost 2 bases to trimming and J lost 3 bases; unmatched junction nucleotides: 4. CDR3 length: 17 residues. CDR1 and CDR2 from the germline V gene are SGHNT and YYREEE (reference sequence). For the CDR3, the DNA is TGTGCCAGCAGCTTACTAGCGGGAGGGCGGGACACCGGGGAGCTGTTTTTT. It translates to CASSLLAGGRDTGELFF.

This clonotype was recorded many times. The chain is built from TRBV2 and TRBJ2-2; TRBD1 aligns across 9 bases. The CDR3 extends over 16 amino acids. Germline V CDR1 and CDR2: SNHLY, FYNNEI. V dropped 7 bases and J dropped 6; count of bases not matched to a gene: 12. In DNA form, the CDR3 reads TGTGCCAGCAAAGGACAGGGACAGGGATTCGCCGGGGAGCTGTTTTTT. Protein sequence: CASKGQGQGFAGELFF.

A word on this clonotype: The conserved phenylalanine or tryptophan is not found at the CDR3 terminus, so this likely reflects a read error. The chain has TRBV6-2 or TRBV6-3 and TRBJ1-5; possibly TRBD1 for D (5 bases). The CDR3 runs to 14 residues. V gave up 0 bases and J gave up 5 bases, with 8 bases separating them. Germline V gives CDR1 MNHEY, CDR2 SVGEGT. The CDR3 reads CASSYSGTHQPQHS. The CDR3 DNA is TGTGCCAGCAGTTACTCGGGGACCCATCAGCCCCAGCATTCT.

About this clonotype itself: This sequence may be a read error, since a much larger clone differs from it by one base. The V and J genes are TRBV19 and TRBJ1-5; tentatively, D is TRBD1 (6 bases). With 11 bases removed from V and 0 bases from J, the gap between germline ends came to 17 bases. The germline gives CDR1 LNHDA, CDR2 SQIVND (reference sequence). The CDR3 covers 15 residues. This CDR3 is CAARGQFYSNQPQHF. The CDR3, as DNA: TGTGCCGCCAGAGGACAGTTTTATAGCAATCAGCCCCAGCATTTT.

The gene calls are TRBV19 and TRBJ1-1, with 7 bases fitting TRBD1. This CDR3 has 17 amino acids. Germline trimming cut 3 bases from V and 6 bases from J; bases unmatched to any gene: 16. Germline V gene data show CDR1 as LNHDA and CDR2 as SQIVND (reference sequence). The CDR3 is CASSMVGTAFPGAEAFF. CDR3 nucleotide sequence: TGTGCCAGTAGTATGGTCGGGACAGCGTTCCCGGGGGCTGAAGCTTTCTTT.

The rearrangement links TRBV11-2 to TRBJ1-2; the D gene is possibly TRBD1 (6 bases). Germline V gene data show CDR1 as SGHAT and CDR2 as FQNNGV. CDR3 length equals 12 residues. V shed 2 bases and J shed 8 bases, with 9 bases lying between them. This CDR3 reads CASSLSGVGYTF. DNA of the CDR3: TGTGCCAGCAGCTTATCAGGGGTAGGCTACACCTTC.

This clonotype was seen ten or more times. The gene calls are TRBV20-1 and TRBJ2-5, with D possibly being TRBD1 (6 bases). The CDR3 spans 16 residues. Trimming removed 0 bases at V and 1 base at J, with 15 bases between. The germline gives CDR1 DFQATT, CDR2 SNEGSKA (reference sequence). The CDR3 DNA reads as TGCAGTGCTAGAGATCCCCACCGGGACACCCAAGAGACCCAGTACTTC. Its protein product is CSARDPHRDTQETQYF.

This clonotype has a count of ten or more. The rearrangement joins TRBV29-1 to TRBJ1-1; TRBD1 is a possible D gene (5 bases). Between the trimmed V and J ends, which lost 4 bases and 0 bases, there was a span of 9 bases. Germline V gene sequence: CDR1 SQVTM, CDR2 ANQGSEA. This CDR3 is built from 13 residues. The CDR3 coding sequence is TGCAGCGTTGTTAGGGGCCTGAACACTGAAGCTTTCTTT. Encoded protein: CSVVRGLNTEAFF.

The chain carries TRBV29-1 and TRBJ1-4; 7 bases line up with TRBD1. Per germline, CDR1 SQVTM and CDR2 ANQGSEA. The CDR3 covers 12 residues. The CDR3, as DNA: TGCAGAGAGACAGGGCGGGTGGAAAAACTGTTTTTT. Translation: CRETGRVEKLFF. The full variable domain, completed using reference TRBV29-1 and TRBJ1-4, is SAVISQKPSRDICQRGTSLTIQCQVDSQVTMMFWYRQQPGQSLTLIATANQGSEATYESGFVIDKFPISRPNLTFSTLTVSNMSPEDSSIYLCRETGRVEKLFFGSGTQLSVL.

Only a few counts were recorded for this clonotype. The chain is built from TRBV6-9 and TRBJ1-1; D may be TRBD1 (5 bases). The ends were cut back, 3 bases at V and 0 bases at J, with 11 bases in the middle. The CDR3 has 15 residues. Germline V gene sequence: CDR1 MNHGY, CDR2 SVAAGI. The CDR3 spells CASSYSRQLNTEAFF. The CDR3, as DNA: TGTGCCAGCAGTTACTCACGACAGCTGAACACTGAAGCTTTCTTT.

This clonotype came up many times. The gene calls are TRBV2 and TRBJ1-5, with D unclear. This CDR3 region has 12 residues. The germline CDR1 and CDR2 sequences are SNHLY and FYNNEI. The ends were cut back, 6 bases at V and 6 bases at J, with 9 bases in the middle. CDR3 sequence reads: CASSFQGQPQHF. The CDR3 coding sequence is TGTGCCAGCAGCTTTCAAGGTCAGCCCCAGCATTTT.

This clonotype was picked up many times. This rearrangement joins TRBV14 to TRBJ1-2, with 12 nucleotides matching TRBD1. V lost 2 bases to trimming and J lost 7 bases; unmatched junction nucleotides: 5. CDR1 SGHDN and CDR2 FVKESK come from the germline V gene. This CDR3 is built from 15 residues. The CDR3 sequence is CASSQMGTGGRGYTF. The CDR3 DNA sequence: TGTGCCAGCAGCCAAATGGGGACAGGGGGCCGTGGCTACACCTTC. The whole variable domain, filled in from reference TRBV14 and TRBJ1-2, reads EAGVTQFPSHSVIEKGQTVTLRCDPISGHDNLYWYRRVMGKEIKFLLHFVKESKQDESGMPNNRFLAERTGGTYSTLKVQPAELEDSGVYFCASSQMGTGGRGYTFGSGTRLTVV.

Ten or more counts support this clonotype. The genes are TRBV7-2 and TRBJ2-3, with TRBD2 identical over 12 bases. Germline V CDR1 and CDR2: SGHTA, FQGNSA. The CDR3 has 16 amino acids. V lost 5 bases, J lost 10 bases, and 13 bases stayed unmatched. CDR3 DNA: TGTGCCAGCAGCCAGCGTCCACGGACTAGCGGGAATTCGCAGTATTTT. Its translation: CASSQRPRTSGNSQYF. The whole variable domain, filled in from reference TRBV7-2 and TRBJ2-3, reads GAGVSQSPSNKVTEKGKDVELRCDPISGHTALYWYRQSLGQGLEFLIYFQGNSAPDKSGLPSDRFSAERTGGSVSTLTIQRTQQEDSAVYLCASSQRPRTSGNSQYFGPGTRLTVL.

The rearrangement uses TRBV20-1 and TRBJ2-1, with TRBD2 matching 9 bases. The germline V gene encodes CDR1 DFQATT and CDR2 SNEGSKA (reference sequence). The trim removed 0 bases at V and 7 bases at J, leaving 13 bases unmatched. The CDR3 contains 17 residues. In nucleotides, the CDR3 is TGCAGTGCTAGAGAGGGCGGGGCGGGAGGGCCCCGGAATGAGCAGTTCTTC. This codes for CSAREGGAGGPRNEQFF.

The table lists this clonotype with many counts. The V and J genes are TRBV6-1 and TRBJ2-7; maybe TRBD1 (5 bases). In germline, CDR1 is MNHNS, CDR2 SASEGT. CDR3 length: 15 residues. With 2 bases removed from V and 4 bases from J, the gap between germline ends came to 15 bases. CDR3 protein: CASSELSGASYEQYF. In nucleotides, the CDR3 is TGTGCCAGCAGTGAACTCTCTGGGGCCTCTTACGAGCAGTACTTC.

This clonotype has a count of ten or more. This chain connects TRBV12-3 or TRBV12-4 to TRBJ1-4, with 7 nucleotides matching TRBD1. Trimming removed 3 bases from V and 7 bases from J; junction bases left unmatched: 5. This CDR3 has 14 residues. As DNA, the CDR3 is TGTGCCAGCAGTTTCACCCAGGGGGTTGAAAAACTGTTTTTT. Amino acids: CASSFTQGVEKLFF.

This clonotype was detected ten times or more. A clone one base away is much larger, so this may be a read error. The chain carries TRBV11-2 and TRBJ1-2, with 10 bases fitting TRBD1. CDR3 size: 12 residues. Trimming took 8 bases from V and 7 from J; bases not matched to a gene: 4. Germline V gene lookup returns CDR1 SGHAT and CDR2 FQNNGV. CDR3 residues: CASSGDRGGYTF. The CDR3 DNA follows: TGTGCCAGCTCAGGGGACAGGGGTGGCTACACCTTC.

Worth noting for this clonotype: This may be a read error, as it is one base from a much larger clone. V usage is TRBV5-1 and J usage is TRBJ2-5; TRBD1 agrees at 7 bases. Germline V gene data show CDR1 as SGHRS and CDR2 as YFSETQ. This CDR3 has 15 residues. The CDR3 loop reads CAGREPGTEEETQYF. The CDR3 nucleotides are TGTGCCGGCAGGGAACCCGGGACAGAGGAAGAGACCCAGTACTTC.

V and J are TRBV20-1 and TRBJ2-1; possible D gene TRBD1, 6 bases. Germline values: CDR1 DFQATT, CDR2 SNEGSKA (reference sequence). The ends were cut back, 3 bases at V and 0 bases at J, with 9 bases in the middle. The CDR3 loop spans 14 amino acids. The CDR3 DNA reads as TGCAGTGCTAGTGACAGGAGCTCCTACAATGAGCAGTTCTTC. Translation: CSASDRSSYNEQFF.

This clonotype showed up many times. CDR3 sequence: CASSYVGGSYNEQFF. The CDR3 DNA reads as TGTGCCAGCAGTTACGTGGGAGGGTCCTACAATGAGCAGTTCTTC. The chain recombines TRBV6-2 or TRBV6-3 with TRBJ2-1; 7 bases line up with TRBD2. Germline values: CDR1 MNHEY, CDR2 SVGEGT. The V segment lost 2 bases and the J segment 1 base; nucleotides outside the gene matches: 2. This CDR3 has 15 residues.